A selection of T cell receptor beta chains follows, all from one sample in a study of PD-L1 blockade in urothelial cancer. TCRdb's copy holds only in-frame clones and misses some; the assay was immunoSEQ multiplex PCR. The sample consists of 20,000 to 30,000 clones, more than 70% of them appearing once. Sequencing was performed on PBMCs, taken around atezolizumab (anti-PD-L1) treatment. These receptors were obtained from a man between 65 and 80 years old with urothelial cancer. CDR3s include the opening cysteine and the closing phenylalanine or tryptophan. Each record gives: CDR3 protein, CDR3 DNA, J gene, V gene, clone size, D gene. The D gene is left open where the match is weak. Clone size is given for some rows only: seen once, a few or many times, or a class if the clone is expanded.

CDR3aa: CATQQGANGYTF
CDR3nt: TGTGCCACTCAACAGGGGGCAAATGGCTACACCTTC
j_gene: TRBJ1-2
v_gene: TRBV19
abundance: .
d_gene: TRBD1

CDR3aa: CASSLAGSSEETQYF
CDR3nt: TGCGCCAGCAGCTTGGCCGGGTCGTCGGAAGAGACCCAGTACTTC
j_gene: TRBJ2-5
v_gene: TRBV5-1
abundance: .
d_gene: .

CDR3aa: CASSLGAHEQYF
CDR3nt: TGTGCCAGCAGCTTAGGGGCCCACGAGCAGTACTTC
j_gene: TRBJ2-7
v_gene: TRBV11-2
abundance: .
d_gene: .

CDR3aa: CAISESAHSFNEQFF
CDR3nt: TGTGCCATCAGTGAGTCTGCCCACTCATTTAATGAGCAGTTCTTC
j_gene: TRBJ2-1
v_gene: TRBV10-3
abundance: .
d_gene: .

CDR3aa: CASRRRDRGEHF
CDR3nt: TGTGCCAGCCGGCGTCGGGACAGGGGGGAGCATTTT
j_gene: TRBJ1-5
v_gene: TRBV28
abundance: .
d_gene: TRBD1

CDR3aa: CASSLGGGGPIQETQYF
CDR3nt: TGTGCCAGCAGCTTAGGTGGGGGGGGGCCAATACAAGAGACCCAGTACTTC
j_gene: TRBJ2-5
v_gene: TRBV7-9
abundance: .
d_gene: .

CDR3aa: CASSEVGDTTEAFF
CDR3nt: TGTGCCAGCAGTGAAGTAGGGGACACAACTGAAGCTTTCTTT
j_gene: TRBJ1-1
v_gene: TRBV2
abundance: .
d_gene: .

CDR3aa: CASSSGQIYGYTF
CDR3nt: TGTGCCAGCAGCTCGGGACAGATCTATGGCTACACCTTC
j_gene: TRBJ1-2
v_gene: TRBV5-4
abundance: medium-sized
d_gene: TRBD1

CDR3aa: CASSEGPGLYTEAFF
CDR3nt: TGTGCCAGCAGTGAAGGGCCGGGACTGTACACTGAAGCTTTCTTT
j_gene: TRBJ1-1
v_gene: TRBV6-1
abundance: .
d_gene: .

CDR3aa: CASSTGQGEETQYF
CDR3nt: TGTGCCAGCAGCACCGGACAGGGAGAGGAGACCCAGTACTTC
j_gene: TRBJ2-5
v_gene: TRBV7-9
abundance: .
d_gene: TRBD1

CDR3aa: CASSVGQGAANEKLFF
CDR3nt: TGTGCCAGCAGCGTAGGACAGGGGGCAGCTAATGAAAAACTGTTTTTT
j_gene: TRBJ1-4
v_gene: TRBV9
abundance: once
d_gene: TRBD1

CDR3aa: CASSGSGNTIYF
CDR3nt: TGTGCTAGTTCGGGCTCTGGAAACACCATATATTTT
j_gene: TRBJ1-3
v_gene: TRBV12-5
abundance: .
d_gene: .

CDR3aa: CASSRKTSGSQETQYF
CDR3nt: TGCGCCAGCAGCCGCAAGACTAGCGGTTCACAAGAGACCCAGTACTTC
j_gene: TRBJ2-5
v_gene: TRBV5-1
abundance: .
d_gene: TRBD2

CDR3aa: CASSQQETQYF
CDR3nt: TGTGCCAGCAGCCAGCAAGAGACCCAGTACTTC
j_gene: TRBJ2-5
v_gene: TRBV7-9
abundance: once
d_gene: .

CDR3aa: CASSLALADTYEQYF
CDR3nt: TGTGCCAGCAGCTTAGCGTTAGCGGATACCTACGAGCAGTACTTC
j_gene: TRBJ2-7
v_gene: TRBV7-2
abundance: .
d_gene: .

CDR3aa: CASSPTGQGRYEQYF
CDR3nt: TGTGCCAGCAGTCCTACAGGACAGGGGCGATACGAGCAGTACTTC
j_gene: TRBJ2-7
v_gene: TRBV28
abundance: .
d_gene: TRBD1

CDR3aa: CASSQDRGGEQYF
CDR3nt: TGTGCCAGCAGCCAAGATAGGGGGGGCGAGCAGTACTTC
j_gene: TRBJ2-7
v_gene: TRBV14
abundance: .
d_gene: .

CDR3aa: CASSPPGQGHTGELFF
CDR3nt: TGTGCCAGCTCACCACCGGGACAGGGGCACACCGGGGAGCTGTTTTTT
j_gene: TRBJ2-2
v_gene: TRBV18
abundance: .
d_gene: TRBD1

CDR3aa: CASNPQGYTGELFF
CDR3nt: TGTGCCAGCAACCCACAGGGATATACCGGGGAGCTGTTTTTT
j_gene: TRBJ2-2
v_gene: TRBV2
abundance: .
d_gene: .

CDR3aa: CASSLDRRGLIGYTF
CDR3nt: TGTGCCAGCAGCTTGGACCGCAGGGGGCTGATCGGCTACACCTTC
j_gene: TRBJ1-2
v_gene: TRBV5-6
abundance: once
d_gene: TRBD1

CDR3aa: CASSRSGSGLGYNEQFF
CDR3nt: TGTGCCAGCAGCCGCTCTGGGAGCGGACTAGGCTACAATGAGCAGTTCTTC
j_gene: TRBJ2-1
v_gene: TRBV7-3
abundance: .
d_gene: TRBD2

CDR3aa: CASSYGVTEAFF
CDR3nt: TGTGCCAGCAGCTACGGTGTCACTGAAGCTTTCTTT
j_gene: TRBJ1-1
v_gene: TRBV7-9
abundance: .
d_gene: .

CDR3aa: CASSLAIGDRGEKLFF
CDR3nt: TGTGCCAGCAGCTTGGCCATCGGGGACAGGGGTGAAAAACTGTTTTTT
j_gene: TRBJ1-4
v_gene: TRBV5-5
abundance: once
d_gene: TRBD1

CDR3aa: CASSYSSGIEQYF
CDR3nt: TGTGCCAGCAGTTACTCTTCAGGGATCGAGCAGTACTTC
j_gene: TRBJ2-7
v_gene: TRBV6-5
abundance: .
d_gene: .

CDR3aa: CASSYSTGGGEQFF
CDR3nt: TGTGCCAGCAGTTACTCGACAGGGGGTGGGGAGCAGTTCTTC
j_gene: TRBJ2-1
v_gene: TRBV6-5
abundance: .
d_gene: TRBD1

CDR3aa: CASSEYSPYNEQFF
CDR3nt: TGTGCCAGCAGCGAATACAGCCCATACAATGAGCAGTTCTTC
j_gene: TRBJ2-1
v_gene: TRBV9
abundance: .
d_gene: .

CDR3aa: CASSLLGLAVEQYF
CDR3nt: TGTGCCAGCAGTTTATTGGGACTAGCTGTCGAGCAGTACTTC
j_gene: TRBJ2-7
v_gene: TRBV28
abundance: .
d_gene: TRBD2

CDR3aa: CASSEAPPGSNYGYTF
CDR3nt: TGTGCCAGCAGTGAAGCGCCCCCGGGATCTAACTATGGCTACACCTTC
j_gene: TRBJ1-2
v_gene: TRBV2
abundance: .
d_gene: .